Sequencing of this T cell receptor beta chain was carried out in a study of cytomegalovirus exposure and HLA in healthy donors (dated by TCRdb to about 2017). Regarding the research as a whole: An earlier analysis of some 500 of the donors reported 250 to 350 Gb of sequence data and approximately 110 million unique TCR beta sequences from some 180 million T cells. Among 300 to 500 genotyped donors of the cohort, an average of approximately 240,000 unique TCR beta nucleotide sequences was sequenced per donor, of which approximately 18% were non-productive. Both class I and class II loci were covered by HLA typing, at four-digit resolution. Among the roughly 400 genotyped donors, more than 70% belonged to the genetic ancestry cluster associated with self-reported Caucasian donors. Because of strong linkage in the cohort, a few DR-DQ haplotypes were treated as single units for association and clustering. Besides the first cohort of 666 subjects, a separate validation cohort made up of roughly 120 different subjects was used. Around 320 gigabases of sequencing data and tens of millions of unique TCR sequences were included in an early release covering 550 to 650 HLA-typed donors. The aim of the study was to test whether cataloging public T cell receptors could identify signatures of past pathogen exposure. In a later genetic analysis, genome-wide SNP genotypes for about 55% of the roughly 670 donors were used, and that subset was treated as a discovery cohort. To decide whether each TCR beta V gene segment behaved as functional or pseudogenic, an earlier analysis of some 600 of the donors relied on high-throughput TCR beta sequencing. To study patterns of TCR occurrence, a later analysis re-analyzed previously published TCR beta repertoires from 600 to 750 donors and added high-resolution HLA genotyping. Donor age, sex, ethnicity and CMV serostatus were collected together with the repertoire data. Rather than using new phenotypic data, the later analysis identified candidate immune exposures from TCR beta sequences and from how often those sequences occurred across donors. The number of donors typed differed by locus, with roughly 620-630 for A, B, C, DRB1 and DQB1, approximately 500 for DQA1, 600 to 610 for DPA1, and approximately 470 for DPB1. Using immunosequencing, the study profiled T cell repertoires from fewer than 850 subjects and related those repertoires to cytomegalovirus serostatus. Every repertoire in the discovery cohort had been generated on one and the same sequencing platform. To predict cytomegalovirus infection status, the study combined high-throughput TCR immunosequencing, statistical association of individual TCRs with disease status, and machine learning.

A note on this clone: Its antigen is not yet known. Base qualities are missing; no much larger clone stands one base away.

Libraries were built with the immunoSEQ multiplex PCR assay. For the multiplex PCR, a mixture combining 60 forward primers for TCR Vbeta segments and 13 reverse primers for TCR Jbeta segments was used. The CDR3 region of rearranged TCR beta genes was amplified from genomic DNA with a multiplex PCR assay. The Illumina HiSeq System was used to sequence the amplified TCR beta libraries as 87-base-pair reads. In the original analysis: In a later analysis, 77 million or so unique TCR beta chains were counted across the roughly 610 repertoires, and roughly 11 million of these chains were shared by at least two donors. Raw reads were error-corrected and collapsed into unique sequences by a nearest-neighbor algorithm in which closely related sequences were merged to remove PCR and sequencing errors. Alignment of CDR3 sequences to IMGT reference sequences was used to assign V, D and J gene segments. For a sequence to be retained, a match of at least six nucleotides was required to both a V gene segment and a J gene segment. A rearrangement counted as productive if the CDR3 had no stop codons and remained in frame with V and J, and every other rearrangement counted as non-productive. Following IMGT convention, CDR3 was defined as the stretch from the second conserved V-encoded cysteine up to the conserved J-encoded phenylalanine. The earlier analysis of some 600 of the donors excluded sequences that lacked an unambiguous match to a single V gene segment. An earlier analysis of just under 600 of the donors called V segments functional above 56.7% productive rearrangements and segregating when the between-donor standard deviation exceeded 5%. To diagnose cytomegalovirus status from the catalog of TCR beta chain sequences, a statistical classification framework was built. In a later analysis, TCR nucleotide sequences were compared against IMGT/GENE-DB human TR gene sequences so that V and J genes could be assigned. Using the TCRdist pipeline, a later analysis assigned CDR3 sequences along with most-parsimonious VDJ recombination scenarios. In a later analysis, every TCR beta chain was defined by the combination of its CDR3 amino acid sequence and its V-gene family, and reads without a unique V-gene family were dropped. In a later analysis, around 650 highly shared, low-generation-probability nucleotide sequences were removed to address suspected cross-contamination and a sequencing artifact. For each public chain, a later analysis derived a clonal expansion index from normalized ranks of inferred template counts within each repertoire. Generation probabilities in a later analysis came from a VDJ recombination model fitted to out-of-frame rearrangements, and those results were checked against IGoR. In a later analysis, hypergeometric tests were used to score TCR-TCR, TCR-HLA and TCR-CMV co-occurrence, with a repertoire-size bias correction applied to TCR pairs. A later analysis estimated false discovery rates by permuting HLA or CMV assignments 20 times. A later analysis grouped co-occurring TCRs with DBSCAN, adding TCRdist sequence similarity when clustering within HLA-allele-positive subsets. Repertoires with fewer than 30,000 or more than 120,000 public chains, plus five repertoires with anomalous nucleotide sharing, were excluded from co-occurrence clustering. Not all clones reach the TCRdb copy of this immuneACCESS table, which keeps in-frame sequences only. Checked studies attribute under half of the gap to unresolved V genes and leave the rest unexplained. Clone size and V and J calls were adopted from that table, with D and trimming inferred from the DNA. The sample data list 95,000 to 150,000 clones, and approximately 80% of these were observed just once. The ten most abundant clones make up approximately 3.9% of the sample.

The cohort consisted of 600 to 750 healthy bone marrow donors. All cohort members were sampled while nominally healthy, although unrecorded immune exposures were likely present. The donor tested CMV seronegative, placing the donor among the approximately 400 seronegative members of the cohort. A peripheral blood sample was collected from each donor, and TCR beta sequencing was performed on peripheral blood mononuclear cells. Genomic DNA extraction from the blood cell samples was performed with the Qiagen DNeasy Blood Extraction Kit. From its cysteine to its phenylalanine, the CDR3 spans 14 amino acids. The kept DNA is CDR3 alone, 42 bases in frame from the first base. Trimming at the junction amounts to 4 bases on V and 2 bases on J, and the germline ends lie 11 bases apart. CDR1 and CDR2 are read off the germline V gene as KGHSH and LQKENI. The investigation overall reported the following: A later analysis reported that several top co-occurrence clusters appeared linked to parvovirus B19, influenza, CMV and Epstein-Barr virus. A later analysis found that HLA-associated TCR beta chains were more clonally expanded and had lower generation probabilities than equally common non-associated chains. A cluster of highly shared sequence variants was judged likely to represent a technical artifact of the sequencing pipeline. According to a later genetic analysis, donors in an Asian-associated ancestry cluster had fewer N-insertions in productive TCRs than the approximately 630-donor mean. Immune exposure information for the cohort was limited to CMV serostatus. HLA typing was unavailable for some donors at each locus, so association tests used only the typed subset. When HLA alleles, especially DR and DQ, strongly co-occurred, attributing TCR associations to individual alleles was difficult. An earlier analysis of around 600 of the donors showed that most TCR beta V segments appeared in productive rearrangements either about 87% or about 30% of the time, which broadly matched IMGT annotations. The study gave a list of 150 to 200 TCR beta chains associated with cytomegalovirus. According to a later analysis, TCR association rates differed among HLA loci, with DRB1 alleles showing the most associated TCRs and HLA-C alleles showing the fewest. A further reported finding was that TCR beta sequences accurately predicted the HLA-A and HLA-B alleles for most subjects in the first cohort. While some public TCRs were present in many individuals, most TCR sequences turned up only very rarely across donors. A later analysis found that most CMV-associated TCR beta chains appeared HLA-restricted, with HLA associations seemingly driven largely by CMV exposure. Because the 87-base-pair reads could not distinguish some IMGT-functional V segments, including TRBV6-2 and TRBV6-3, those segments were excluded. The cohort was sequenced for TCR beta chains only, and without alpha or paired-chain data the features that could be detected were limited. The classifier was reported to diagnose cytomegalovirus status with high specificity and sensitivity in both the original and validation cohorts. The earlier analysis of around 600 of the donors excluded approximately 15 rarely observed V segments, including chromosome 9 orphons, because counts were too low. The presence/absence analyses assumed that sequencing depth was roughly uniform across donors, and that assumption may not be true. In vitro tests confirmed that a few of the cytomegalovirus-associated TCR beta chains recognize cytomegalovirus antigens. V-gene and J-gene trimming of TCR beta chains was associated with a missense DCLRE1C variant in a later genetic analysis, and the association was replicated in an independent cohort. Linkage disequilibrium might explain the correlated functional status among segregating V segments, but an unknown experimental factor could not be ruled out. The authors suggested that the approach could potentially be extended to other disease states and immunological phenotypes. At a false discovery rate of 0.05, a later analysis linked 16,000 or so TCR beta sequences to specific HLA alleles.

The TCR originated in a man aged 40-49 years in good health and CMV-seronegative. What was sequenced was PBMCs. Rearrangement joined TRBV18 to TRBJ1-2, with TRBD1 tentatively as D gene (6 bases match). The CDR3 loop reads CASSRGQRNYGYTF. The DNA reads TGTGCCAGCTCACGAGGACAGCGGAACTATGGCTACACCTTC. Reference TRBV18 and TRBJ1-2 proteins supply the regions before and after the CDR3; the full variable domain is: NAGVMQNPRHLVRRRGQEARLRCSPMKGHSHVYWYRQLPEEGLKFMVYLQKENIIDESGMPKERFSAEFPKEGPSILRIQQVVRGDSAAYFCASSRGQRNYGYTFGSGTRLTVV.